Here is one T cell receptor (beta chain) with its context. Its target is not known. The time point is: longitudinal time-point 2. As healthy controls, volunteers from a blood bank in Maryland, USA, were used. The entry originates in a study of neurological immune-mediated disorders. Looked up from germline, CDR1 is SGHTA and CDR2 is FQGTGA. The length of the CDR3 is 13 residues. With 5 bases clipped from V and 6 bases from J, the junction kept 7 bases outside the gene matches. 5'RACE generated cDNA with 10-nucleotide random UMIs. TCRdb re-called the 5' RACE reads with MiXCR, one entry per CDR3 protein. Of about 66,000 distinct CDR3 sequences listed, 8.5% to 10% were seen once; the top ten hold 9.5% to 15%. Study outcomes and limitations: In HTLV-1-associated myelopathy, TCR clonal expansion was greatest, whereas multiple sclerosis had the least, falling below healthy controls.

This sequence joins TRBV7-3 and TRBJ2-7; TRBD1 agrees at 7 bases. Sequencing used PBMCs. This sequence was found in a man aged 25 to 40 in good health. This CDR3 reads CASSPRQGTEQYF. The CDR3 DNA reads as TGTGCCAGCAGCCCCCGACAGGGAACCGAGCAGTACTTC.